This T cell receptor (beta chain) was identified during a study of cytomegalovirus exposure and HLA in healthy donors. Study at large: Earlier, approximately 110 million unique TCR beta sequences were recovered from around 190 million T cells by an analysis.

Primers included in the PCR were 60 Vbeta and 13 Jbeta primers. The repertoire was sequenced with immunoSEQ multiplex PCR; TCRdb's copy has only in-frame clones and lacks some. The table has 150,000 to 200,000 clones, roughly 80% seen once. Study findings and constraints: TCR beta sequences reportedly predicted the HLA-A and HLA-B alleles of most subjects accurately. Reports credit the classifier with highly specific, highly sensitive diagnosis of cytomegalovirus status. In a later analysis, productive TCRs from donors in an Asian-associated ancestry cluster reportedly carried fewer N-insertions than the cohort mean.

A note on this clone: What it recognizes is unknown. Sequence at one end of the junction differs from germline and may be a read error.

The sequencing input was PBMCs. The TCR was taken from a man in his late teens or twenties in good health and CMV-seropositive.

The CDR3: CASAGQDYPF. The CDR3 coding sequence is TGTGCCAGCGCCGGACAGGACTACCCCTTC. J is TRBJ1-2 and V is TRBV4-2; 7 nucleotides agree with TRBD1. The CDR3 loop spans 10 amino acids. The germline gives CDR1 LGHNA, CDR2 YNFKEQ.